This T cell receptor beta chain appears in the sequencing data of a study of shared clonotypes between healthy human individuals. Profiled with immunoSEQ multiplex PCR; TCRdb holds only in-frame clones, not every one. Among some 2,000,000 clones, 90% to 96% were seen once, and the ten largest hold roughly 0.13%. V lost 2 bases and J lost 2, with 10 bases in between. This CDR3 comprises 15 residues. CDR1 and CDR2 from the germline V gene are MNHNY and SVGAGI (reference sequence). The sample taken for sequencing was naive CD4+ T cells sorted from blood. Subset meaning: CD45RA+ positively selected. The genes are TRBV6-6 and TRBJ1-3; tentative D call: TRBD1 (6 bases). This sequence originates from a man in his late teens or twenties in good health. In nucleotides, the CDR3 is TGTGCCAGCAGTTACCTGGACAGTCCTGGAAACACCATATATTTT. Amino acid sequence: CASSYLDSPGNTIYF.